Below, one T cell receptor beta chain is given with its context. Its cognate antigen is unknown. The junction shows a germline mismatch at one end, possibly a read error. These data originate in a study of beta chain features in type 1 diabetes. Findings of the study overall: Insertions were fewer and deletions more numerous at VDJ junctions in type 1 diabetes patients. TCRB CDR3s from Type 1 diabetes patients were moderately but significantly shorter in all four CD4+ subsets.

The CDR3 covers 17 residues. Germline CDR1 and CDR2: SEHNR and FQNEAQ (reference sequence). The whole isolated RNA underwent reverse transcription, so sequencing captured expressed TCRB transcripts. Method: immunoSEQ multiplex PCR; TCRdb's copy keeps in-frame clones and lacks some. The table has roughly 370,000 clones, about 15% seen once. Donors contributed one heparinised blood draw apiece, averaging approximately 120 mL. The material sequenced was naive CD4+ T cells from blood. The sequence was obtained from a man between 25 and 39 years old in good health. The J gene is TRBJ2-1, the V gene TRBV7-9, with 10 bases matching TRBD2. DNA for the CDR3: TGTGCCAGCACCTTAAGCGGGAGGGCCTTCTCCTACAATGAGCAGTTCTTC. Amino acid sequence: CASTLSGRAFSYNEQFF.